Listed here are 2 T cell receptor beta chains from one sample, sequenced in a study of human CD8 memory T cell subsets. Construction of TCR beta libraries was accomplished by means of UMI-labeled 5' RACE. TCRdb reprocessed the 5' RACE reads and keeps a single row for each CDR3 protein, giving no DNA. This sample contains thousands of distinct CDR3 sequences. Sequenced sample: CD8+ effector memory T cells (TEM) sorted from PBMCs. Subset defined: effector memory CD8 T cells, CCR7- CD45RO+ CD95+. The source of these receptors is a human donor in good health.

The rearrangement uses TRBV20-1 and TRBJ2-5. Germline V gene data show CDR1 as DFQATT and CDR2 as SNEGSKA (reference sequence). This CDR3 contains 14 residues. CDR3: CSARGNEPSETQYF.

The V gene is TRBV2, the J gene TRBJ2-7. The CDR3 spans 11 residues. CDR1 SNHLY and CDR2 FYNNEI come from the germline V gene. The CDR3 loop reads CASSVGAEQYF.